This TCR beta chain came from a study of breast tumors, draining lymph nodes, adjacent tissues. Points from the study as a whole: Tumor T cell lymph node origin was a supported hypothesis, not proven. Tumor repertoires ranked between lymph nodes and nontumor tissue in diversity, with V and J gene preferences. Most tumor T cells seemingly derive from lymph node, then expand in tumor. Compared with basal-like, luminal-like tumors shared significantly more repertoire with nontumor tissue.

This clonotype appeared many times. Its antigen is currently unknown. The CDR3 contains 14 residues. CDR1 SGHTA and CDR2 FQGNSA come from the germline V gene. V lost 5 bases, J lost 3 bases, and 6 bases stayed unmatched. TCRdb analysed the multiplex PCR reads with MiXCR anew, one entry per CDR3 protein. This sample has tens of thousands of distinct CDR3 sequences, with under 55% found just once. The gene calls are TRBV7-2 and TRBJ1-1; TRBD1 matches at 7 bases. This receptor was taken from a female donor with breast cancer. Some clones in this sample may be carry-over from other donors' samples. The sample taken for sequencing was breast tumor tissue. CDR3 in amino acids: CASSQTGPDTEAFF. The DNA of the CDR3 is TGTGCCAGCAGCCAGACAGGGCCGGACACTGAAGCTTTCTTT.